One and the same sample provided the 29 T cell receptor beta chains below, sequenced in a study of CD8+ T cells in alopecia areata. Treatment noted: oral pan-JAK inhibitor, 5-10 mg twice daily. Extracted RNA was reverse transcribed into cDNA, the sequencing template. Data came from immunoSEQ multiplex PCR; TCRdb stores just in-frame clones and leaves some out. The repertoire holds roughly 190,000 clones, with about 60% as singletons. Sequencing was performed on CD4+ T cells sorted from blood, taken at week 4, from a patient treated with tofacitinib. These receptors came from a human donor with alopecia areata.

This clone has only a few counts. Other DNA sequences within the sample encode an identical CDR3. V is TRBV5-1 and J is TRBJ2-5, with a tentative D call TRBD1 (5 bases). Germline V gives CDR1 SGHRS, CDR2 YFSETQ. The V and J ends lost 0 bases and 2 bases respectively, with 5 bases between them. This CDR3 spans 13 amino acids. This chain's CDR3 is CASSLGQQETQYF. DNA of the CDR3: TGCGCCAGCAGCTTGGGACAGCAAGAGACCCAGTACTTC.

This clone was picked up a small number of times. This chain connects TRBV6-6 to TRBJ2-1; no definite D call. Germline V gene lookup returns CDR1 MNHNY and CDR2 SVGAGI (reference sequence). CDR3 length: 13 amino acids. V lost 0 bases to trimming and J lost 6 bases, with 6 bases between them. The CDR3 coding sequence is TGTGCCAGCAGTTACTCGTTGTTCAATGAGCAGTTCTTC. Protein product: CASSYSLFNEQFF.

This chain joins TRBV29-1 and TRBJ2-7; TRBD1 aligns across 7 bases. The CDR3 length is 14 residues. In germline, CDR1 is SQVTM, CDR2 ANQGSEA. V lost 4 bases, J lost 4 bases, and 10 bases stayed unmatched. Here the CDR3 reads CSVAFGRGQYEQYF. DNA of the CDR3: TGCAGCGTTGCGTTTGGCAGGGGACAGTACGAGCAGTACTTC.

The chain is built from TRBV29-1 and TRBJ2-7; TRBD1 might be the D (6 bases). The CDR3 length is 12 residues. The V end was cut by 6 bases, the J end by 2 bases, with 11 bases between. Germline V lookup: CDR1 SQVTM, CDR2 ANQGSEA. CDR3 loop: CSVKTGTYEQYF. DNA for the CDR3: TGCAGCGTAAAAACAGGGACCTACGAGCAGTACTTC.

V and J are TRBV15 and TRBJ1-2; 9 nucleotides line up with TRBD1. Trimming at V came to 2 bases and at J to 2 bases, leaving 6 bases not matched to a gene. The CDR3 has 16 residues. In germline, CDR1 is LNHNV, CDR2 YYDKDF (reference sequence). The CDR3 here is CATSRPIQGANYGYTF. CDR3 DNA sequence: TGTGCCACCAGCAGACCCATACAGGGGGCAAACTATGGCTACACCTTC.

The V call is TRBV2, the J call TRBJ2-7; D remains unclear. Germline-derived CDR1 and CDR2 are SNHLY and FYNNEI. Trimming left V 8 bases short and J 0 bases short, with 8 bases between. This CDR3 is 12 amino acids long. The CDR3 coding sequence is TGTGCCAGCTCCGAGTTCTCCTACGAGCAGTACTTC. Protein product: CASSEFSYEQYF.

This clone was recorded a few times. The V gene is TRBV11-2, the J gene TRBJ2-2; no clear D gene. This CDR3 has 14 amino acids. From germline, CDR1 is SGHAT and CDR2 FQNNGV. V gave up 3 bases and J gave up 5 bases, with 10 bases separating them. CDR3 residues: CASSLNSLTGELFF. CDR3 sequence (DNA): TGTGCCAGCAGCTTGAACAGCTTAACCGGGGAGCTGTTTTTT.

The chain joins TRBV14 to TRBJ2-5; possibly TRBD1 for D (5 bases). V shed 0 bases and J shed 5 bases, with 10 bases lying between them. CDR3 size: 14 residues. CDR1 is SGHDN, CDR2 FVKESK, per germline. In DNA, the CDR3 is TGTGCCAGCAGCCAAGATTGGGGCCGGGAGACCCAGTACTTC. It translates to CASSQDWGRETQYF.

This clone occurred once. The CDR3 DNA reads TGTGCCAGCAGCTGGGACAGGGGGATGAACGAGCAGTACTTC. Its translation is CASSWDRGMNEQYF. The chain carries TRBV7-2 and TRBJ2-7; 11 bases are shared with TRBD1. With 4 bases clipped from V and 5 bases from J, the junction kept 4 bases outside the gene matches. Germline loops: CDR1 SGHTA, CDR2 FQGNSA. This CDR3 is built from 14 residues.

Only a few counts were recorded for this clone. The DNA of the CDR3 is TGTGCCAGTAAGCAGGGACATCAGCCCCAGCATTTT. The encoded protein is CASKQGHQPQHF. The V call is TRBV19, the J call TRBJ1-5; D is possibly TRBD1 (5 bases). Germline CDR1 reads LNHDA; CDR2 reads SQIVND (reference sequence). The CDR3 is made up of 12 amino acids. Trimming shortened V by 7 bases and J by 5 bases, and 9 bases separated the two germline ends.

CDR3 coding DNA: TGCGCCAACAGCCACAAGGCCCAAACAGGGAGATGCCTTGGTGCGAAGAACACTGAAGCTTTCTTT. This translates into CANSHKAQTGRCLGAKNTEAFF. V and J are TRBV23-1 and TRBJ1-1; D may be TRBD1 (6 bases). TRBV23-1 is assigned to the ORF class and has an uncertain function. Trimming left V 10 bases short and J 1 base short, with 40 bases between. CDR3 length: 22 amino acids.

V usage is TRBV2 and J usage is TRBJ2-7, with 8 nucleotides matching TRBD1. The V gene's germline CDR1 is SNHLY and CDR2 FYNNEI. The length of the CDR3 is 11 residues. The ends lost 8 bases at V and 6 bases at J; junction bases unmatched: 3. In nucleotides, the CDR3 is TGTGCCAGCCACGACAGGGGCGAGCAGTACTTC. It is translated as CASHDRGEQYF.

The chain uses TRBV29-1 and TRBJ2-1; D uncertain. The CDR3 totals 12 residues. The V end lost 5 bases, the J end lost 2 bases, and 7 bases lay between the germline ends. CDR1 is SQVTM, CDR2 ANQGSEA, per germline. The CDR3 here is CSVTLTYNEQFF. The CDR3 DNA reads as TGCAGCGTTACCCTCACCTACAATGAGCAGTTCTTC.

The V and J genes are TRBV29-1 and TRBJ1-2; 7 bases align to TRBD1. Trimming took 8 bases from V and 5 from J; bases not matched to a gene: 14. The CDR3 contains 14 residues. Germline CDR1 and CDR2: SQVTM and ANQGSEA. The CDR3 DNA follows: TGCAGCACTTCCGGGACAGACAACTCTTATGGCTACACCTTC. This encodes CSTSGTDNSYGYTF.

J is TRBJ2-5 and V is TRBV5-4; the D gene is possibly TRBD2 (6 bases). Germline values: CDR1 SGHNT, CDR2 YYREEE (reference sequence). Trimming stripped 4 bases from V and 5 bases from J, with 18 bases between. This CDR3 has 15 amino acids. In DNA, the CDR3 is TGTGCCAGCAGCCAGGGACTTTCCGGAGGGGAGACCCAGTACTTC. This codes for CASSQGLSGGETQYF.

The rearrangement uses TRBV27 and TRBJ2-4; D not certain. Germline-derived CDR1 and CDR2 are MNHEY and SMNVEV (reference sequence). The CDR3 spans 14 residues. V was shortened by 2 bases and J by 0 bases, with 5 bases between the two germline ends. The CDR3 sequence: CASSLRTAKNIQYF. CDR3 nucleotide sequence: TGTGCCAGCAGTTTACGAACAGCCAAAAACATTCAGTACTTC.

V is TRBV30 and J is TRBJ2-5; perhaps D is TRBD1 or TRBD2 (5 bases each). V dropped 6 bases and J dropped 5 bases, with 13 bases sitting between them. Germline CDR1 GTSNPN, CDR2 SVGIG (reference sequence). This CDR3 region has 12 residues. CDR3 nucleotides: TGTGCCTGTACGGGGCTCCGGGAGACCCAGTACTTC. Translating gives CACTGLRETQYF. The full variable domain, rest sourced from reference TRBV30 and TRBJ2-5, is SQTIHQWPATLVQPVGSPLSLECTVEGTSNPNLYWYRQAAGRGLQLLFYSVGIGQISSEVPQNLSASRPQDRQFILSSKKLLLSDSGFYLCACTGLRETQYFGPGTRLLVL.

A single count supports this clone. CDR3 residues: CAWRGGFSTGNIQYF. Here the CDR3 DNA reads TGTGCCTGGAGGGGGGGTTTCTCAACAGGAAACATTCAGTACTTC. This sequence joins TRBV30 and TRBJ2-4; D is perhaps TRBD2 (6 bases). Trimming left V 3 bases short and J 6 bases short, with 18 bases between. CDR1 is GTSNPN, CDR2 SVGIG, per germline (reference sequence). The CDR3 sequence is 15 residues long.

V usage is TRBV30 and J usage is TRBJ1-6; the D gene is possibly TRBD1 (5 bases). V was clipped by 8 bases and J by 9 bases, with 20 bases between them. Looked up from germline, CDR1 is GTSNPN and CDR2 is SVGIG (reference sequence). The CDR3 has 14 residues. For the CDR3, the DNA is TGTGCCACTACGGGACGTCGGGGTGGTTCACCCCTCCACTTT. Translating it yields CATTGRRGGSPLHF. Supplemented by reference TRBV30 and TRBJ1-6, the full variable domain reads SQTIHQWPATLVQPVGSPLSLECTVEGTSNPNLYWYRQAAGRGLQLLFYSVGIGQISSEVPQNLSASRPQDRQFILSSKKLLLSDSGFYLCATTGRRGGSPLHFGNGTRLTVT.

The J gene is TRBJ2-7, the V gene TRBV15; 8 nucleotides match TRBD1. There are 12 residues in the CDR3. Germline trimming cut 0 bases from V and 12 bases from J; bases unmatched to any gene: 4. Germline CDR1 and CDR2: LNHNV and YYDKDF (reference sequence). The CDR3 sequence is CATSRDGTGRYF. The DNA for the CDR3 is TGTGCCACCAGCAGAGATGGGACAGGACGGTACTTC.

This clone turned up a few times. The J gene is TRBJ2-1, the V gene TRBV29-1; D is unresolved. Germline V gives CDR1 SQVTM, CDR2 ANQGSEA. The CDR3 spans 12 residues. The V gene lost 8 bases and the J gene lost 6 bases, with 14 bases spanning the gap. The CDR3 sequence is CSPLEGPNEQFF. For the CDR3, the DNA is TGCAGCCCCCTAGAAGGCCCCAATGAGCAGTTCTTC.

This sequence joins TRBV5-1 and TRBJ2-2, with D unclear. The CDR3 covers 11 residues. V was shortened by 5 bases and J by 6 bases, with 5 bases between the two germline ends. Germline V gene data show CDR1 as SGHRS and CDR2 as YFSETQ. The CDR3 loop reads CASRVSGELFF. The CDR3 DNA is TGCGCCAGCAGAGTTTCCGGGGAGCTGTTTTTT. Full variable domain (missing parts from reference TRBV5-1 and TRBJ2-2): KAGVTQTPRYLIKTRGQQVTLSCSPISGHRSVSWYQQTPGQGLQFLFEYFSETQRNKGNFPGRFSGRQFSNSRSEMNVSTLELGDSALYLCASRVSGELFFGEGSRLTVL.

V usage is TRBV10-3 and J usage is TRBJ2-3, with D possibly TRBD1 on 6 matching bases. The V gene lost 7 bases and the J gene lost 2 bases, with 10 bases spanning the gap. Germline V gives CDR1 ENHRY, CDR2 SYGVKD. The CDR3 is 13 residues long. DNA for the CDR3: TGTGCCATCACCGAGGGGGTCACAGATACGCAGTATTTT. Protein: CAITEGVTDTQYF.

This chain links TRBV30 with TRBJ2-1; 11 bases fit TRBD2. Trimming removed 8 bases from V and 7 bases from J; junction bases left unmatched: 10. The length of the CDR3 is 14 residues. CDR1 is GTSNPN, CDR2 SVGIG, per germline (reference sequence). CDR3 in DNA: TGTGCCGCTAGTAGCGGGGGGGCTAGGAATGAGCAGTTCTTC. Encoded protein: CAASSGGARNEQFF.

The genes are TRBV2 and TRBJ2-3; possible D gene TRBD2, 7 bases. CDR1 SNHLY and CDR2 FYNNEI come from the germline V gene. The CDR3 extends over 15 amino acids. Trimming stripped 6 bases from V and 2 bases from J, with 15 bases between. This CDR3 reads CASRLRGPLTDTQYF. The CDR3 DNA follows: TGTGCCAGCAGGCTGCGGGGGCCTCTCACAGATACGCAGTATTTT. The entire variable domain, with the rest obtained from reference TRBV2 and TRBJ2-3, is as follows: EPEVTQTPSHQVTQMGQEVILRCVPISNHLYFYWYRQILGQKVEFLVSFYNNEISEKSEIFDDQFSVERPDGSNFTLKIRSTKLEDSAMYFCASRLRGPLTDTQYFGPGTRLTVL.

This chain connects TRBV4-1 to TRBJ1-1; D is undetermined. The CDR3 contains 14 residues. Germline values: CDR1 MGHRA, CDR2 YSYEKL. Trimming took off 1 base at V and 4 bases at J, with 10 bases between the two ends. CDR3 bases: TGCGCCAGCAGCCAAGGACCTCAGGTCACTGAAGCTTTCTTT. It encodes CASSQGPQVTEAFF.

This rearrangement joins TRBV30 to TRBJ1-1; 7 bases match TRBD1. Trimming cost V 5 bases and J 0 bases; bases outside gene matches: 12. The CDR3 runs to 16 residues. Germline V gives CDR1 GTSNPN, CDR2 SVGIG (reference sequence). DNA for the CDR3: TGTGCCTGGGAGTCCGAGACAGGGAATATGAACACTGAAGCTTTCTTT. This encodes CAWESETGNMNTEAFF.

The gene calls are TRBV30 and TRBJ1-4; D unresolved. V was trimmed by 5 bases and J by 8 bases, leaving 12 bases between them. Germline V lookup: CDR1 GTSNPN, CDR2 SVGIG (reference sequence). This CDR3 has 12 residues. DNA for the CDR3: TGTGCCTGGGGGGATAACCGGGAAAAACTGTTTTTT. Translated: CAWGDNREKLFF.

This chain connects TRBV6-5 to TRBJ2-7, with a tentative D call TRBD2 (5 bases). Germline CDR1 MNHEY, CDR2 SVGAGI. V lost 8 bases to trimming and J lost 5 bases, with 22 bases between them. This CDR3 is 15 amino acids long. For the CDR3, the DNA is TGTGCCAGCCGCCCCCTAGGGCCTAGCCGGGACGAGCAGTACTTC. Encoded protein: CASRPLGPSRDEQYF.